This T cell receptor (beta chain) was recorded in a study of blood T cell repertoires in COVID-19. Study details: Donors in the United States, Italy and Spain gave samples during acute or convalescent COVID-19.

How the authors handled the data: Estimation of nucleated cell counts was performed using reference gene primer amplification. Repertoires were generated with immunoSEQ multiplex PCR, while TCRdb's copy carries only in-frame clones and drops some. V, J and clone size are those of that table, while D and trimming were read from the DNA. The sample includes hundreds of thousands of clones, about nine tenths of them seen just once. The trim removed 4 bases at V and 1 base at J, leaving 6 bases unmatched. CDR1 and CDR2 from the germline V gene are LNHDA and SQIVND (reference sequence). The CDR3 has 16 amino acids.

The chain couples TRBV19 to TRBJ1-1; 10 positions match TRBD1. The receptor comes from a woman between 45 and 65 years old with COVID-19, enrolled during active disease. What was sequenced was peripheral blood. DNA of the CDR3: TGTGCCAGTAGTAGAGGGACAGGGGAGGGGAACACTGAAGCTTTCTTT. Its protein is CASSRGTGEGNTEAFF.